This record covers a single T cell receptor beta chain. A single record per CDR3 protein comes from TCRdb applying MiXCR to the reads. The table includes about 490,000 distinct CDR3 sequences, about 11% detected once. This entry is derived from a study of T cell repertoires in cytomegalovirus infection. Sequenced sample: PBMCs. This TCR came from a human donor in good health (CMV status not recorded). Some clones in this sample may be carry-over from other donors' samples.

DNA for the CDR3: TGTGCCAGTATTATCCCCGGAACGGGGACTGAAGCTTTCTTT. Translation: CASIIPGTGTEAFF. The rearrangement joins TRBV19 to TRBJ1-1; no clear D. In germline, CDR1 is LNHDA, CDR2 SQIVND (reference sequence). Trimming removed 7 bases from V and 5 bases from J, with 17 bases in between. The CDR3 consists of 14 residues. Supplemented by reference TRBV19 and TRBJ1-1, the full variable domain reads DGGITQSPKYLFRKEGQNVTLSCEQNLNHDAMYWYRQDPGQGLRLIYYSQIVNDFQKGDIAEGYSVSREKKESFPLTVTSAQKNPTAFYLCASIIPGTGTEAFFGQGTRLTVV.